This TCR beta chain is drawn from a study of beta chain features in type 1 diabetes. Findings and caveats of the study: The naive, central memory and Treg TCRB repertoires looked more alike in patients than they did in healthy donors. Possible PCR preference for shorter templates applied equally to patients and controls. The study found fewer insertions and more deletions at VDJ junctions in type 1 diabetes patients. Type 1 diabetes patients had moderately but significantly shorter TCRB CDR3s in all four CD4+ subsets.

This clone was found a few times. Its antigen is not identified. Expressed TCRB transcripts got sequenced, as all isolated RNA was reverse transcribed. Libraries were prepared by immunoSEQ multiplex PCR; TCRdb keeps only in-frame clonotypes and omits some of them. The data show a few hundred thousand clones, about 10% seen once. CDR3 length: 15 amino acids. Unmatched junction bases numbered 5, after V lost 0 bases and J lost 4 bases. Germline CDR1 is SGDLS and CDR2 is YYNGEE. The sequencing sample was made of central memory CD4+ T cells from blood. This chain uses TRBV9 with TRBJ2-5; 8 nucleotides line up with TRBD2. The clonotype was recovered from a man aged 30 to 39 with type 1 diabetes. CDR3: CASSVAGGARETQYF. The CDR3 DNA reads as TGTGCCAGCAGCGTAGCGGGAGGGGCCAGAGAGACCCAGTACTTC.